This TCR beta chain came from a study of shared clonotypes between healthy human individuals. Study outcomes and limitations: Clonotypes shared by all four sorted-subset donors had higher generation probabilities than non-shared clonotypes. Larger estimated richness was generally seen in naive subsets than in memory subsets. What rarefaction showed was incomplete sorted-subset sequencing despite large depth.

Of note for this clone: Antigen specificity is unknown.

This CDR3 contains 14 residues. Germline trimming cut 0 bases from V and 8 bases from J; bases unmatched to any gene: 3. Germline values: CDR1 SGHNT, CDR2 YYREEE (reference sequence). Profiled with immunoSEQ multiplex PCR; TCRdb holds only in-frame clones, not every one. Among 2 million to 3 million clones listed, under 95% were seen once. This TCR derives from a man younger than 35 in good health. Some clones in this sample may be carry-over from other donors' samples. The chain links TRBV5-4 to TRBJ2-1; TRBD2 matches at 9 bases. Input material: naive CD4+ T cells from PBMCs. The subset was: CD45RA+ positively selected. CDR3: CASSLVSGSDEQFF. The CDR3 coding sequence is TGTGCCAGCAGCTTGGTTAGCGGGAGTGATGAGCAGTTCTTC.